This TCR beta chain is drawn from a study of cytomegalovirus exposure and HLA in healthy donors. Germline V gene lookup returns CDR1 SQVTM and CDR2 ANQGSEA. V lost 5 bases to trimming and J lost 3 bases, with 10 bases between them. The CDR3 consists of 12 residues. Comment on this clone: This sample includes further DNA sequences coding for the same CDR3.

The PCR used 60 Vbeta and 13 Jbeta primers. Method: immunoSEQ multiplex PCR; TCRdb's copy keeps in-frame clones and lacks some. This table has 150,000 to 200,000 clones, about 80% appearing once. This chain links TRBV29-1 with TRBJ1-1; D call uncertain. The sequence derives from a woman in her twenties or thirties in good health and CMV-seropositive. The sequencing input was PBMCs. The CDR3 sequence: CSVRPGDTEAFF. The CDR3 coding sequence is TGCAGCGTTCGTCCGGGAGACACTGAAGCTTTCTTT.